This TCR beta chain was identified in a study of T cell responses to AZD1222 COVID-19 vaccine. The protocol was immunoSEQ multiplex PCR, while the TCRdb copy is restricted to in-frame clones and leaves out a portion. The sample shows about 140,000 clones, about 92% of them seen only once. As for this clone: Its matching antigen is unknown.

Trimming removed 2 bases from V and 11 bases from J, with 13 bases in between. This CDR3 region has 13 residues. Per the germline V gene, CDR1 is MNHEY and CDR2 is SVGAGI. Findings of the study overall: No repertoire was sampled before or during the peak T cell response, only after it.

Specimen: peripheral blood, collected 28 days after the second AZD1222 dose. The rearrangement uses TRBV6-5 and TRBJ1-5; D is ambiguous. The TCR was taken from an adult who received the AZD1222 COVID-19 vaccine. CDR3 bases: TGTGCCAGCAGTTACGCGGACGGTGAAACCCAGCATTTT. This encodes CASSYADGETQHF.